Presented here are 19 T cell receptor beta chains from one specimen sequenced in a study of CD8 T cells in acute hepatitis C reinfection. The assay was immunoSEQ multiplex PCR, and TCRdb's table has in-frame clones only and misses some. The table has 30,000 to 45,000 clones, approximately 85% seen once. Time point noted: naive CD8 control sorted from an acute-time-point sample. Sequencing used naive CD8+ T cells from PBMCs. The origin of the receptors is a woman aged 18-29 years who spontaneously cleared hepatitis C infection.

The chain has TRBV6-1 and TRBJ2-7; 9 bases fit TRBD2. This CDR3 region has 15 residues. Germline CDR1 MNHNS, CDR2 SASEGT. Germline trimming cut 6 bases from V and 3 bases from J; bases unmatched to any gene: 9. CDR3 protein: CASSLLGLALYEQYF. The DNA of the CDR3 is TGTGCCAGCAGCCTCCTTGGACTAGCGCTCTACGAGCAGTACTTC.

The chain employs TRBV9 and TRBJ2-1; D might be TRBD2 (6 bases). This CDR3 is built from 15 residues. V was clipped by 2 bases and J by 0 bases, with 9 bases between them. The germline V gene encodes CDR1 SGDLS and CDR2 YYNGEE. The CDR3, as DNA: TGTGCCAGCAGCGTCGGGAGCAGCTCCTACAATGAGCAGTTCTTC. Protein sequence: CASSVGSSSYNEQFF.

The rearrangement uses TRBV7-2 and TRBJ2-1, with a possible D match to TRBD2 (5 bases). CDR3 size: 17 residues. The germline CDR1 and CDR2 sequences are SGHTA and FQGNSA. Trimming took off 2 bases at V and 3 bases at J, with 17 bases between the two ends. CDR3 amino acids: CASSLLELGSGYNEQFF. CDR3 coding DNA: TGTGCCAGCAGCTTATTGGAATTGGGAAGCGGCTACAATGAGCAGTTCTTC.

The chain links TRBV10-2 to TRBJ1-2, with a possible D match to TRBD1 (5 bases). The V and J ends lost 2 bases and 5 bases respectively, with 6 bases between them. CDR1 and CDR2 (germline): WSHSY, SAAADI. The CDR3 consists of 12 residues. CDR3 sequence (DNA): TGCGCCAGCAGTGAGGAGGGGTATGGCTACACCTTC. Its protein product is CASSEEGYGYTF.

The chain is built from TRBV29-1 and TRBJ2-7; 9 nucleotides match TRBD2. This CDR3 has 14 amino acids. Germline V gives CDR1 SQVTM, CDR2 ANQGSEA. Trimming at V came to 4 bases and at J to 3 bases, leaving 7 bases not matched to a gene. The CDR3 DNA reads as TGCAGCGTTGGGCCTAGCGGGACTGTCTACGAGCAGTACTTC. The encoded protein is CSVGPSGTVYEQYF.

The chain is built from TRBV4-1 and TRBJ1-1; D unresolved. The CDR3 is 13 amino acids. CDR1 and CDR2 from the germline V gene are MGHRA and YSYEKL. V dropped 5 bases and J dropped 0 bases, with 7 bases sitting between them. Here the CDR3 reads CASSVGMNTEAFF. For the CDR3, the DNA is TGCGCCAGCAGCGTAGGGATGAACACTGAAGCTTTCTTT.

V gene TRBV19 combines with J gene TRBJ2-6, with 10 nucleotides matching TRBD1. Looked up from germline, CDR1 is LNHDA and CDR2 is SQIVND (reference sequence). CDR3 length: 17 amino acids. V shed 7 bases, J shed 1 base, and the junction held 7 bases outside the gene matches. The CDR3 DNA follows: TGTGCCAGTAAGGGGAGGGACAGGGGTTCTGGGGCCAACGTCCTGACTTTC. It translates to CASKGRDRGSGANVLTF.

The rearrangement links TRBV19 to TRBJ2-7; D not resolved. CDR3 length: 14 residues. V lost 5 bases and J lost 3, with 14 bases in between. In germline, CDR1 is LNHDA, CDR2 SQIVND (reference sequence). This chain's CDR3 is CASSSSNRVYEQYF. The CDR3 region has the DNA TGTGCCAGTAGTTCCAGCAACAGAGTCTACGAGCAGTACTTC.

This clone appeared a few times. The chain has TRBV27 and TRBJ1-5, with D tentatively TRBD1 (5 bases). Between the trimmed V and J ends, which lost 4 bases and 6 bases, there was a span of 16 bases. This CDR3 spans 15 amino acids. Germline V CDR1 and CDR2: MNHEY, SMNVEV (reference sequence). The CDR3 spells CASSSAGGDVQPQHF. The CDR3 bases are TGTGCCAGCAGTTCGGCGGGGGGTGACGTTCAGCCCCAGCATTTT.

The CDR3 sequence is CASSPGGPRSYEQYF. CDR3 sequence (DNA): TGCGCCAGCAGCCCAGGGGGTCCCAGGTCCTACGAGCAGTACTTC. This chain uses TRBV4-1 with TRBJ2-7; 7 positions match TRBD1. Germline CDR1 reads MGHRA; CDR2 reads YSYEKL. The CDR3 runs 15 residues. Trimming at V came to 4 bases and at J to 1 base, leaving 7 bases not matched to a gene.

The chain uses TRBV9 and TRBJ2-3, with D unresolved. This CDR3 has 14 residues. V lost 0 bases and J 10 bases, leaving 15 bases between the germline ends. Germline V CDR1 and CDR2: SGDLS, YYNGEE. CDR3 region: CASSVAGEGNAQYF. The CDR3 DNA sequence: TGTGCCAGCAGCGTAGCTGGAGAAGGCAATGCGCAGTATTTT.

The V call is TRBV18, the J call TRBJ2-7, with 7 bases fitting TRBD1. Trimming took 0 bases from V and 2 from J; bases not matched to a gene: 4. The CDR3 spans 15 residues. Germline lookup yields CDR1 KGHSH and CDR2 LQKENI. In DNA form, the CDR3 reads TGTGCCAGCTCACCACCGCCGACAGGGCCCTACGAGCAGTACTTC. Its protein product is CASSPPPTGPYEQYF.

V gene TRBV4-1 combines with J gene TRBJ2-1; D may be TRBD2 (5 bases). This CDR3 is 14 amino acids long. The V end was cut by 5 bases, the J end by 2 bases, with 10 bases between. Germline CDR1 is MGHRA and CDR2 is YSYEKL. The CDR3 here is CASSREIAYNEQFF. The CDR3 DNA reads as TGCGCCAGCAGCAGGGAGATTGCCTACAATGAGCAGTTCTTC.

This chain links TRBV7-9 with TRBJ2-4; D gene ambiguous. Germline CDR1 and CDR2: SEHNR and FQNEAQ (reference sequence). The CDR3 length is 14 residues. Deletions cut 4 bases from V and 8 bases from J, with 15 bases between. The CDR3 region is CASSSEIQEDIQYF. CDR3 DNA sequence: TGTGCCAGCAGCTCAGAGATCCAAGAGGACATTCAGTACTTC.

This clone has just one count. The chain employs TRBV12-2 and TRBJ2-5; the table's D call, TRBD2, was not checked against the DNA. TRBV12-2 is designated a pseudogene. This CDR3 comprises 20 residues. The CDR3 bases are TGTGCAAGTCGCTTAGCGTTACTAGCGGGAGGGCTTAAGGGGAAAGAGACCCAGTACTTC. Amino acid sequence: CASRLALLAGGLKGKETQYF.

V gene TRBV4-1 combines with J gene TRBJ2-1; 9 positions match TRBD2. J was trimmed by 8 bases and V by 0 bases; bases with no gene match: 8. The CDR3 is 16 amino acids. The V gene's germline CDR1 is MGHRA and CDR2 YSYEKL. The CDR3 protein is CASSQDLGLALYEQFF. For the CDR3, the DNA is TGCGCCAGCAGCCAAGATTTAGGACTAGCGTTATATGAGCAGTTCTTC.

CDR3 nucleotide sequence: TGTGCCAGCAGGTATACCGGGACTAGCTACTACGAGCAGTACTTC. Translation gives CASRYTGTSYYEQYF. J is TRBJ2-7 and V is TRBV11-2; 9 nucleotides align to TRBD2. CDR1 SGHAT and CDR2 FQNNGV come from the germline V gene. Losses at the gene ends were 6 bases for V and 3 bases for J; bases not matched to a gene: 9. CDR3 length: 15 amino acids.

This clone was observed once. This chain joins TRBV29-1 and TRBJ2-3, with 7 bases identical to TRBD1. The V gene end was trimmed by 8 bases and the J gene end by 1 base; junction bases not matched to a gene: 0. This CDR3 spans 11 amino acids. Germline lookup yields CDR1 SQVTM and CDR2 ANQGSEA. CDR3 sequence (DNA): TGCAGCACAGGGGGCACAGATACGCAGTATTTT. This sequence encodes CSTGGTDTQYF.

The rearrangement joins TRBV5-6 to TRBJ2-7; 9 nucleotides line up with TRBD2. Germline-derived CDR1 and CDR2 are SGHDT and YYEEEE. CDR3 length: 15 residues. The junction had 10 bases not matched to a gene; V was cut back by 6 bases and J by 3 bases. CDR3 region: CASTPRREGIYEQYF. CDR3 nucleotides: TGTGCCAGCACCCCGAGGCGGGAGGGGATCTACGAGCAGTACTTC.